The clone carrying this T cell receptor beta chain was detected only a few times. Its specificity is not known. MiXCR was run by TCRdb on the 5' RACE reads, yielding one entry per CDR3 protein. Of roughly 350,000 distinct CDR3 sequences in the sample, 9% were seen once. The data are from a study of identical twins. Findings and caveats of the study: Models underestimated TCR alpha sharing (out-of-frame) in monozygotic twins. Within beta out-of-frame sequences, the excess sharing observed between twins was weaker.

The receptor was derived from a woman between 45 and 60 years old in good health. Sequencing was carried out using naive T cells sorted from blood.

CDR3 sequence: CASSGEEREIEQYF. CDR3 coding DNA: TGCGCCAGCAGTGGGGAAGAGCGGGAGATCGAGCAGTACTTC. The V call is TRBV10-1, the J call TRBJ2-7; 8 nucleotides line up with TRBD2. V gave up 4 bases and J gave up 6 bases; unmatched junction bases: 8. The V gene's germline CDR1 is WNHNN and CDR2 SYGVQD (reference sequence). The CDR3 loop spans 14 amino acids.